This T cell receptor (beta chain) emerged from a study of T cells in Graves' hyperthyroidism and ophthalmopathy. RNA transcripts provided the source from which TCR beta CDR3 regions were amplified. The HTBI primer set drove a first-round RT-PCR of the TCR CDR3. TCRdb re-analysed the multiplex PCR reads in MiXCR, keeping a single row per CDR3 protein. Of roughly 550,000 distinct CDR3 sequences listed, 15% to 20% were seen once; the top ten hold over 25%. This clonotype has more than one count but fewer than ten. Germline V gene sequence: CDR1 MDHEN, CDR2 SYDVKM. V lost 9 bases and J 7 bases, leaving 19 bases between the germline ends. The CDR3 length is 14 residues.

The chain recombines TRBV28 with TRBJ1-5; TRBD1 is a possible D gene (6 bases). The clonotype was recovered from a woman between 25 and 40 years old with Graves' ophthalmopathy. Sequenced: blood. CDR3 protein: CASDPTGHFQPQHF. For the CDR3, the DNA is TGTGCCAGTGACCCTACAGGGCACTTCCAGCCCCAGCATTTT.